This is a list of T cell receptor beta chains from one sample in a study of early T cells in non-severe SARS-CoV-2 infection. MiXCR, applied by TCRdb to the 5' RACE reads, yields one record per CDR3 protein. The sample consists of some 64,000 distinct CDR3 sequences, roughly 18% of them appearing once. The material sequenced was whole blood, taken at baseline. Receptors were obtained from an adult who was a healthcare worker with PCR-confirmed SARS-CoV-2 infection or an uninfected control (not recorded which). The CDR3 runs from the conserved cysteine through the conserved F or W. A D gene is named only where the DNA matches it firmly. Size tells how often a clone was seen (once, few, many) or the class of an expanded clone, and some rows leave it out.

j_gene	v_gene	d_gene	abundance	CDR3aa	CDR3nt
TRBJ1-6	TRBV20-1	TRBD1	-	CSARDGTAGGSYNSPLHF	TGCAGTGCTAGAGACGGGACAGCAGGGGGTTCCTATAATTCACCCCTCCACTTT
TRBJ2-3	TRBV28	TRBD2	-	CASSLKNLPLAGSQYF	TGTGCCAGCAGCCTTAAGAATCTACCACTAGCGGGATCGCAGTATTTT
TRBJ1-5	TRBV12-3/TRBV12-4	TRBD1	few	CASSSQQGAGPQHF	TGTGCCAGCAGTTCACAACAGGGGGCTGGGCCCCAGCATTTT
TRBJ2-3	TRBV7-2	-	-	CASSLAVAVTDTQYF	TGTGCCAGCAGCTTAGCAGTAGCGGTCACAGATACGCAGTATTTT
TRBJ2-7	TRBV27	-	-	CASGRVYYEQYF	TGTGCCAGCGGGCGAGTCTACTACGAGCAGTACTTC
TRBJ2-7	TRBV6-5	-	-	CASSYSGVWGNYEQYF	TGTGCCAGCAGTTACTCTGGAGTTTGGGGGAACTACGAGCAGTACTTC
TRBJ2-2	TRBV24-1	TRBD1	-	CATRPGQGNTGELFF	TGTGCCACCAGACCGGGACAGGGGAACACCGGGGAGCTGTTTTTT
TRBJ2-2	TRBV19	-	-	CASSKGRGINTGELFF	TGTGCCAGTAGTAAGGGCAGGGGAATCAACACCGGGGAGCTGTTTTTT
TRBJ2-3	TRBV28	TRBD1	-	CASRLDRGPDTQYF	TGTGCCAGCAGACTCGACAGGGGACCAGATACGCAGTATTTT
TRBJ2-1	TRBV29-1	TRBD2	few	CSVEEEAGGAEQFF	TGCAGCGTTGAAGAAGAAGCGGGAGGTGCTGAGCAGTTCTTC
TRBJ1-6	TRBV20-1	-	-	CSAIDYNSPLHF	TGCAGTGCTATCGACTATAATTCACCCCTCCACTTT
TRBJ2-5	TRBV11-2	TRBD1	-	CASSSDRAETQYF	TGTGCCAGCAGCAGCGACAGGGCAGAGACCCAGTACTTC
TRBJ2-5	TRBV7-2	TRBD1	few	CASSLVGQGRETQYF	TGTGCCAGCAGCTTAGTAGGACAGGGGCGAGAGACCCAGTACTTC
TRBJ2-7	TRBV6-6	-	few	CASSYQSIYEQYF	TGTGCCAGCAGTTACCAGAGTATCTACGAGCAGTACTTC
TRBJ2-5	TRBV7-2	-	few	CASSLGGTAQETQYF	TGTGCCAGCAGCTTGGGAGGGACAGCTCAAGAGACCCAGTACTTC
TRBJ2-3	TRBV12-3/TRBV12-4	TRBD2	-	CASSSTRTSGDTQYF	TGTGCCAGCAGCTCAACCAGGACTAGCGGAGATACGCAGTATTTT
TRBJ1-1	TRBV28	TRBD1	-	CAIRGQVNTEAFF	TGTGCCATCAGGGGGCAGGTCAACACTGAAGCTTTCTTT